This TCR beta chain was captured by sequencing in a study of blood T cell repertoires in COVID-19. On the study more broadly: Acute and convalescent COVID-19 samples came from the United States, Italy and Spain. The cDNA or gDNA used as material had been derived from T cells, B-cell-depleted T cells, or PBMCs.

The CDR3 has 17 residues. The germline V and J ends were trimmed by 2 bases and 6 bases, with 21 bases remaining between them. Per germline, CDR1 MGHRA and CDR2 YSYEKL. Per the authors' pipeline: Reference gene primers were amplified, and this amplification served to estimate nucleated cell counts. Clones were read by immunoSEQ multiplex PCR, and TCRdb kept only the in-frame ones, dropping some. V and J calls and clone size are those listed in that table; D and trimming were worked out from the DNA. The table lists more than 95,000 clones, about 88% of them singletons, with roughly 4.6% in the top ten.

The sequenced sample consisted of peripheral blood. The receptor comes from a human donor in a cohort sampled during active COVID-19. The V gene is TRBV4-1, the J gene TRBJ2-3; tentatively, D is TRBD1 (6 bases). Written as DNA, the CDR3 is TGCGCCAGCAGCCAAACAGCGACAGGTATCTTGGGGGATACGCAGTATTTT. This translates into CASSQTATGILGDTQYF.